One and the same sample provided the 4 T cell receptor beta chains below, sequenced in a study of regulatory T cells in long-lasting Graves disease. Building of the TCR beta libraries involved iRepertoire HTBI primers and Arm-PCR of CDR3 regions. Via MiXCR, TCRdb re-called the multiplex PCR reads, giving one row per CDR3 protein. The data show around 460,000 distinct CDR3 sequences, about 20% seen once. The time point is: persistent/refractory GD, antithyroid drugs over 5 years with positive TRAb. PBMC-extracted RNA yielded the TCR library. This material consisted of peripheral blood mononuclear cells (PBMCs), taken when the disease was refractory, from a patient treated with antithyroid drugs. Receptors originate from a female donor with Graves disease.

The chain links TRBV11-3 to TRBJ2-1; D is perhaps TRBD2 (6 bases). V was shortened by 3 bases and J by 7 bases, with 13 bases between the two germline ends. The CDR3 has 14 residues. Germline V gene lookup returns CDR1 SGHNT and CDR2 YENEEA. The CDR3 DNA follows: TGTGCCAGCAGCTTGGTGTCTAGCGTGAATGAGCAGTTCTTC. Translated, it gives CASSLVSSVNEQFF.

This clonotype was seen a few times. The V and J genes are TRBV6-1 and TRBJ2-6; D tentatively fits TRBD1 or TRBD2 (6 bases each). There are 15 residues in the CDR3. Trimming left V 6 bases short and J 1 base short, with 10 bases between. Germline CDR1 MNHNS, CDR2 SASEGT. The CDR3 loop is CASRLGGSGANVLTF. CDR3 sequence (DNA): TGTGCCAGCAGACTAGGGGGGTCTGGGGCCAACGTCCTGACTTTC.

This clonotype was observed many times. The chain employs TRBV6-9 and TRBJ1-1; 7 bases fit TRBD1. V lost 3 bases to trimming and J lost 5 bases; unmatched junction nucleotides: 9. This CDR3 is 15 amino acids long. CDR1 MNHGY and CDR2 SVAAGI come from the germline V gene. CDR3 sequence (DNA): TGTGCCAGCAGTTACACAAACAGGGGTCGGACTGAAGCTTTCTTT. It yields the protein CASSYTNRGRTEAFF.

Concerning this clonotype itself: Its ends do not fully match the called genes, so a read error is possible. The genes are TRBV11-3 and TRBJ2-6; perhaps TRBD1 as D (5 bases). From germline, CDR1 is SGHNT and CDR2 YENEEA. The CDR3 spans 13 residues. CDR3 in amino acids: CASTLSGADVLTF. CDR3 sequence (DNA): TGTGCCAGCACCTTATCTGGGGCCGACGTCCTGACTTTC.